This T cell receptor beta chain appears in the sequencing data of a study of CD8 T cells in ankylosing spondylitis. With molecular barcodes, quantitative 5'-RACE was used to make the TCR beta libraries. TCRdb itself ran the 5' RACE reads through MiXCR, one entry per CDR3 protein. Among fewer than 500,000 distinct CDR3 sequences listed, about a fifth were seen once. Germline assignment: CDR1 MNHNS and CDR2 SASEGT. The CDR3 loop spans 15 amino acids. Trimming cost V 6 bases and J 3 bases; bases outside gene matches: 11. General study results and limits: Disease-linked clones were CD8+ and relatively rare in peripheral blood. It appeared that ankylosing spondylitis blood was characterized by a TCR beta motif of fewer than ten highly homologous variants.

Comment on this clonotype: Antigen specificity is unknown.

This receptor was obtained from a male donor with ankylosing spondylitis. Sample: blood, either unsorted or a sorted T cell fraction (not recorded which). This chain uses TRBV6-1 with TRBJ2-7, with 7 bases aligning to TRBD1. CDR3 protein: CASSSPGTADYEQYF. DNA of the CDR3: TGTGCCAGCAGCTCGCCCGGGACAGCCGACTACGAGCAGTACTTC.